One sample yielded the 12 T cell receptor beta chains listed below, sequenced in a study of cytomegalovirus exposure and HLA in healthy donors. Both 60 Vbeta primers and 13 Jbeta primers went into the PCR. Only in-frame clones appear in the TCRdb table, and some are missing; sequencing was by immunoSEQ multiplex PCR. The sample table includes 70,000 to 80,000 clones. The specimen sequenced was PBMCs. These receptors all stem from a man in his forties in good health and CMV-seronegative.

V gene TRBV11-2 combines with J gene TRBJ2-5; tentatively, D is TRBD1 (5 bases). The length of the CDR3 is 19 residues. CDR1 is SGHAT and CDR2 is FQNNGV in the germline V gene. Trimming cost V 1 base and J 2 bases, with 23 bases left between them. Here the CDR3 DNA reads TGTGCCAGCAGCTTAGGTCACAGGACAACCGACTCCAATCAAGAGACCCAGTACTTC. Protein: CASSLGHRTTDSNQETQYF.

The CDR3 DNA reads as TGCGCCAGCAGCCAGGAGAGCGGGGCCTTTACCTACGAGCAGTACTTC. This codes for CASSQESGAFTYEQYF. The gene calls are TRBV5-1 and TRBJ2-7; 7 bases fit TRBD2. Germline lookup yields CDR1 SGHRS and CDR2 YFSETQ. The CDR3 is made up of 16 amino acids. The J segment lost 2 bases and the V segment lost 4 bases, leaving 12 bases of the junction unmatched. Full variable domain (remainder filled in from reference TRBV5-1 and TRBJ2-7): KAGVTQTPRYLIKTRGQQVTLSCSPISGHRSVSWYQQTPGQGLQFLFEYFSETQRNKGNFPGRFSGRQFSNSRSEMNVSTLELGDSALYLCASSQESGAFTYEQYFGPGTRLTVT.

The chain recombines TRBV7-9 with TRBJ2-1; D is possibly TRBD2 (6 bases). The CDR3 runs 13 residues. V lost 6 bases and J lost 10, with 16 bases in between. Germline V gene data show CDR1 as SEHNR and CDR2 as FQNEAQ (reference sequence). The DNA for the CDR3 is TGTGCCAGCAGGGCGGACGGTGGAGGGGAGCAGTTCTTC. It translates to CASRADGGGEQFF.

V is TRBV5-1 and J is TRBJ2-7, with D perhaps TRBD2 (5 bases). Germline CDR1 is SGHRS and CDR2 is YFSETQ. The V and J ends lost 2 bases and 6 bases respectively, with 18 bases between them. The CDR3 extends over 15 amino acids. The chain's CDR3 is CASSFEGYRRGEQYF. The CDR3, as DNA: TGCGCCAGCAGCTTTGAGGGTTACCGTCGCGGCGAGCAGTACTTC.

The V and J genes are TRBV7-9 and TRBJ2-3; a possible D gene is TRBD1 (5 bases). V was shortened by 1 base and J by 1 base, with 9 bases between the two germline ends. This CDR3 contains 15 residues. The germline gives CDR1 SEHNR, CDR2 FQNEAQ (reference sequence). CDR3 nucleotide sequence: TGTGCCAGCAGCTTAGAAGGGGTTGGCACAGATACGCAGTATTTT. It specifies CASSLEGVGTDTQYF.

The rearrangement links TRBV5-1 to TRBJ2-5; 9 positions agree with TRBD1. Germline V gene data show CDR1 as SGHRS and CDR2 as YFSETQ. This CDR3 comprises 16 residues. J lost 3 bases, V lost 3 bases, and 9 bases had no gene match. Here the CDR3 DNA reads TGCGCCAGCAGCTCCACAGGGGGCGCGTCTAAAGAGACCCAGTACTTC. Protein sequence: CASSSTGGASKETQYF.

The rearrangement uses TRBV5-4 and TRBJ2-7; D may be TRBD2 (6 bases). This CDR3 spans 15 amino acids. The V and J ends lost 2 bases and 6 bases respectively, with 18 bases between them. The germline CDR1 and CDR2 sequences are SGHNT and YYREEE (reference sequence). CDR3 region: CASSLGGAGPSEQYF. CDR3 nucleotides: TGTGCCAGCAGCTTAGGAGGTGCGGGACCCTCCGAGCAGTACTTC. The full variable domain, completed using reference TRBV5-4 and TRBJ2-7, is ETGVTQSPTHLIKTRGQQVTLRCSSQSGHNTVSWYQQALGQGPQFIFQYYREEENGRGNFPPRFSGLQFPNYSSELNVNALELDDSALYLCASSLGGAGPSEQYFGPGTRLTVT.

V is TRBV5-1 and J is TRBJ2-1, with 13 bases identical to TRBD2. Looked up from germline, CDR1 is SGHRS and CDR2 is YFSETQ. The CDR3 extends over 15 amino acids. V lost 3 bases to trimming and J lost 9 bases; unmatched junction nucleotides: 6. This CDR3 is CASSSGTSGVSEQFF. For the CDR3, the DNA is TGCGCCAGCAGCTCCGGGACTAGCGGGGTGAGTGAGCAGTTCTTC.

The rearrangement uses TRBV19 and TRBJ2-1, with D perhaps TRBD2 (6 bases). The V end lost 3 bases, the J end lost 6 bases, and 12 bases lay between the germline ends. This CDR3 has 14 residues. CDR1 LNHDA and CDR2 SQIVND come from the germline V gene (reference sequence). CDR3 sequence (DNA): TGTGCCAGTAGTATTCCGGGACTGTCCAATGAGCAGTTCTTC. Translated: CASSIPGLSNEQFF. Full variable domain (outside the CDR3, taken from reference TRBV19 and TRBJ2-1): DGGITQSPKYLFRKEGQNVTLSCEQNLNHDAMYWYRQDPGQGLRLIYYSQIVNDFQKGDIAEGYSVSREKKESFPLTVTSAQKNPTAFYLCASSIPGLSNEQFFGPGTRLTVL.

The DNA for the CDR3 is TGCGCCAGCAGCGGGACGGAGCGGGGGCACGGGGAGCTGTTTTTT. Translation: CASSGTERGHGELFF. V gene TRBV5-1 combines with J gene TRBJ2-2; 8 nucleotides line up with TRBD2. The CDR3 sequence is 15 residues long. Per the germline V gene, CDR1 is SGHRS and CDR2 is YFSETQ. The ends lost 4 bases at V and 7 bases at J; junction bases unmatched: 9. The full variable domain, with the rest looked up from reference TRBV5-1 and TRBJ2-2, is KAGVTQTPRYLIKTRGQQVTLSCSPISGHRSVSWYQQTPGQGLQFLFEYFSETQRNKGNFPGRFSGRQFSNSRSEMNVSTLELGDSALYLCASSGTERGHGELFFGEGSRLTVL.

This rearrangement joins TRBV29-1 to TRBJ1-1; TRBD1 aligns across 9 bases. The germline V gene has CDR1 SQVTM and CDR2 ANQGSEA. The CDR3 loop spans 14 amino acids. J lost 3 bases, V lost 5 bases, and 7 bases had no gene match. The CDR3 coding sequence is TGCAGCGTTTTACCGGGACAGGGTGACACTGAAGCTTTCTTT. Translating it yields CSVLPGQGDTEAFF.

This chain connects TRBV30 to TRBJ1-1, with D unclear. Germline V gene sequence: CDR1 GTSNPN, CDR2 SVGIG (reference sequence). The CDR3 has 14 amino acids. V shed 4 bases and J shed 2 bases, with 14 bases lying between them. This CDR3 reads CAWTWPHLNTEAFF. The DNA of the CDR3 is TGTGCCTGGACTTGGCCCCATTTAAACACTGAAGCTTTCTTT. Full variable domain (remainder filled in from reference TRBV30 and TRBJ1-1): SQTIHQWPATLVQPVGSPLSLECTVEGTSNPNLYWYRQAAGRGLQLLFYSVGIGQISSEVPQNLSASRPQDRQFILSSKKLLLSDSGFYLCAWTWPHLNTEAFFGQGTRLTVV.